This TCR beta chain was recovered during a study of blood T cells in healthy people across ages (dated by TCRdb to about 2015). Notes on the research overall: Template switching captured roughly one uniquely barcoded TCR beta cDNA molecule per two T cells in model experiments. Donors were grouped into four age groups: young (average roughly 16 years), middle-aged (roughly 38), aged (around 60) and long-lived (approximately 75). Two additional independent replicas of 1 million unique cDNA reads from the same blood draw were analyzed for two donors (one aged 18 to 29 and one aged 80 or older). To avoid experimental bias, donors of different ages were randomly spread across the sequencing lanes. To track age-related changes in TCR beta repertoire diversity, the study relied on deep sequencing normalized with unique cDNA molecular identifiers.

As regards this clonotype: This receptor's antigen is unknown. No much larger clone exists at a distance of one base, and base qualities are not known.

Receptors were amplified or captured by 5' RACE. Data came from an Illumina HiSeq 2500. A second PCR of 7 to 11 cycles was performed with a sample-barcoded 5' primer and a J-beta primer mix. A unique molecular identifier was introduced onto each TCR beta cDNA molecule by a template-switch 5' adaptor carrying 12 random nucleotides. Each sample yielded at least 2.5 million CDR3-containing paired-end reads. All of the RNA was converted into first-strand cDNA using the Mint cDNA synthesis kit, with a TRBC-specific oligonucleotide serving as the primer. All cDNA was treated with uracil-DNA glycosylase and then went through a first 18-cycle PCR with the universal primers M1SS and BC2_uni_R. The original methods were these. Normalization of each sample was performed by random selection of 1 million high-quality reads, each carrying a distinct molecular identifier. Reads sharing molecular identifiers were discarded rather than binned into consensus sequences. CDR3 identification, clonotype clustering and error correction used MiTCR with a Q25 quality threshold and the strictest error-elimination algorithm. A nonparametric unseen species model using Euler transformation provided a lower-bound estimate of total TCR beta diversity. The public sequencing data were trimmed at Q25 with fastp and processed into clonotypes with MiXCR by TCRdb, which kept only in-frame beta chains. Rows with one shared CDR3 protein collapse into an entry with the most common genes and DNA. V and J calls and clone size were set by TCRdb, not the authors. The sample data list about 750,000 distinct CDR3 sequences, and about 53% of these were observed just once. About 42% of the sample rests with the top ten.

General study outcomes and caveats: The long-lived group showed more naive CD4+ T cells, fewer expanded clones and increased TCR diversity than the aged group, suggesting age selection. Estimates of total diversity based on one million sequenced T cells were regarded as lower bounds and as underestimates. As age increased, observed TCR beta diversity per million T cells dropped in a roughly linear way, and a significant reduction was already evident by age approximately 40. The CMV infection status of donors was not known, potentially confounding age-related changes in expanded clonotypes. Conclusive comparison of naive and antigen-experienced compartments was prevented by the profiling of bulk unsorted PBMCs. Observed TCR beta diversity correlated strongly with the percentage of naive T cells measured by flow cytometry.

Systemically healthy Caucasian individuals from Russia, approximately 39 in total and aged about 6 to 90 years, were included as donors. Each donor gave about 9.7 milliliters of peripheral blood, drawn into EDTA-treated Vacutainer tubes. PBMCs were isolated by Ficoll-Paque density-gradient centrifugation, with at least 6 million obtained per sample. Total RNA was extracted from PBMCs with Trizol reagent, with at least 6 micrograms obtained per sample. Naive CD45RAhigh/CD27high T cell percentages were measured by flow cytometry on a PBMC aliquot from every donor. The germline V gene supplies CDR1 MDHEN and CDR2 SYDVKM. Including cysteine and phenylalanine, the CDR3 has 15 amino acids. Only CDR3 DNA is held: 45 bases, read in frame from base 1. V loses 3 bases of germline sequence and J loses 5 bases, and the interval between the two ends is 14 bases.

The chain is made from TRBV28 and TRBJ2-1, with an unclear D gene assignment. Input material: blood. This clonotype originated in a man older than 75 in good health. The DNA sequence is TGTGCCAGCAGTTTTTATAGGATCCCCAACAATGAGCAGTTCTTC. It translates as CASSFYRIPNNEQFF.